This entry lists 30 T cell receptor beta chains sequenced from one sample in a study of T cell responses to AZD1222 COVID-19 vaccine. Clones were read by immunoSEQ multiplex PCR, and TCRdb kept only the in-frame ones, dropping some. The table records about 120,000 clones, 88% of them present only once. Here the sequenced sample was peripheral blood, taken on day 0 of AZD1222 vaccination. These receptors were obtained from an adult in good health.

The CDR3 region has the DNA TGTGCCACCAGCAGACGTAGACAGGGTCCCTCCTACGAGCAGTACTTC. This gives the protein CATSRRRQGPSYEQYF. The chain is built from TRBV15 and TRBJ2-7; TRBD1 matches at 7 bases. V lost 2 bases to trimming and J lost 0 bases; unmatched junction nucleotides: 7. Germline values: CDR1 LNHNV, CDR2 YYDKDF (reference sequence). The CDR3 is made up of 16 amino acids.

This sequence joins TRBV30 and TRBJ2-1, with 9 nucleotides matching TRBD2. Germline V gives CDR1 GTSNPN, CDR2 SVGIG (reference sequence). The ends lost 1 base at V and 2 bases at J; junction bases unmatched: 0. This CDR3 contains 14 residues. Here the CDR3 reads CAWSGLAAYNEQFF. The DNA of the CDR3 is TGTGCCTGGAGTGGACTAGCGGCCTACAATGAGCAGTTCTTC.

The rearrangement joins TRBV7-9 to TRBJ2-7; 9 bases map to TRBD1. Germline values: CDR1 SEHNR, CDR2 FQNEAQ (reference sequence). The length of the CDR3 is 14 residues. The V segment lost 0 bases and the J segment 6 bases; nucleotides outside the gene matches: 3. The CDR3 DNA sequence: TGTGCCAGCAGCTTAGCCGGGACAGGGATCGAGCAGTACTTC. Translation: CASSLAGTGIEQYF.

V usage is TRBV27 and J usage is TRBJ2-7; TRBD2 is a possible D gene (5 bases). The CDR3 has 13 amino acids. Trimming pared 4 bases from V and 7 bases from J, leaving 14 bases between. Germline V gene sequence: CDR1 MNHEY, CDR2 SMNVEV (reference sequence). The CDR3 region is CASSSRLEGEQYF. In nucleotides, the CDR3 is TGTGCCAGCAGTTCGAGACTTGAGGGTGAGCAGTACTTC.

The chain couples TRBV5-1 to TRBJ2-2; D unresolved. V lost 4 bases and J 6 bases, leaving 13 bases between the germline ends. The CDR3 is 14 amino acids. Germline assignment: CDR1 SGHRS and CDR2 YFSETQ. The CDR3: CASSPVQLSGELFF. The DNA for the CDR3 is TGCGCCAGCAGCCCAGTTCAACTGTCCGGGGAGCTGTTTTTT.

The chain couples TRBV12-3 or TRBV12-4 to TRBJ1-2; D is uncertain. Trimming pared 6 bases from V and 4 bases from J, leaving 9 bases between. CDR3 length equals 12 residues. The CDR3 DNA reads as TGTGCCAGCAGCCGTTCAGGCTATGGCTACACCTTC. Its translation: CASSRSGYGYTF.

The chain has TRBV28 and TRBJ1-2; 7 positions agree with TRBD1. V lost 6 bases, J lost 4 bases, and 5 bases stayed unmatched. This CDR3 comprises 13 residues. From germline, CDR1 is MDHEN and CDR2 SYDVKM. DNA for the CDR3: TGTGCCAGCAGCAAGGGACAGATCTATGGCTACACCTTC. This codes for CASSKGQIYGYTF.

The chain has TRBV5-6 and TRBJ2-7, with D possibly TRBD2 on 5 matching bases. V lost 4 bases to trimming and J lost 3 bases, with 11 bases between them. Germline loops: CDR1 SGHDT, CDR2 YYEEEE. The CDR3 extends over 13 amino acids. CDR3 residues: CASSMDSSYEQYF. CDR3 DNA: TGTGCCAGCAGCATGGACTCCAGCTACGAGCAGTACTTC. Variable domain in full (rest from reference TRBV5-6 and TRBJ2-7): DAGVTQSPTHLIKTRGQQVTLRCSPKSGHDTVSWYQQALGQGPQFIFQYYEEEERQRGNFPDRFSGHQFPNYSSELNVNALLLGDSALYLCASSMDSSYEQYFGPGTRLTVT.

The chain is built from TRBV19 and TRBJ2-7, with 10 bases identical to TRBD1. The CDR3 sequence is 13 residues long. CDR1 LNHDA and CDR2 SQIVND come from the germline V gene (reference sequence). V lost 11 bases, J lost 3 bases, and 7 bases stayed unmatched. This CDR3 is CAPGTGAYYEQYF. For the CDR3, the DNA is TGTGCCCCAGGGACAGGGGCGTACTACGAGCAGTACTTC.

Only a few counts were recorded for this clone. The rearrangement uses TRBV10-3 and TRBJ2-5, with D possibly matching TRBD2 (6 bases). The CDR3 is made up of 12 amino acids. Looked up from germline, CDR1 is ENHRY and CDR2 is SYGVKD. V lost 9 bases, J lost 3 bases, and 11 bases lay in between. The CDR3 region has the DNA TGTGCCATGGGGACTGGGGAAGAGACCCAGTACTTC. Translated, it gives CAMGTGEETQYF.

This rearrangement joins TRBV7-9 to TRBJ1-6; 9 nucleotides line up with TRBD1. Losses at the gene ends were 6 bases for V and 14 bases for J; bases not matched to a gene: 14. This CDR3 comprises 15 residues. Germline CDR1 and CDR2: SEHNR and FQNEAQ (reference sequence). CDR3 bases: TGTGCCAGCAGTTCTCCTGGACAGGGGATCATGGCCCTCCACTTT. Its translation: CASSSPGQGIMALHF.

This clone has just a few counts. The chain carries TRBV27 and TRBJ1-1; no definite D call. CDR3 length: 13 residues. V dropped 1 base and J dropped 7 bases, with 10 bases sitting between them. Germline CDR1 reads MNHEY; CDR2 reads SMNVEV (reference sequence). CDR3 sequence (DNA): TGTGCCAGCAGTTTATTGGAGGGTGGTGAAGCTTTCTTT. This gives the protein CASSLLEGGEAFF.

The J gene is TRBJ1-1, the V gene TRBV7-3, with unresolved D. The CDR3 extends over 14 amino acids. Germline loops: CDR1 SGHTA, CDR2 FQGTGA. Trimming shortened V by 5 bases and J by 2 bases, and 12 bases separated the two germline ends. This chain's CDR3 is CASSPDGRNTEAFF. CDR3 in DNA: TGTGCCAGCAGCCCGGACGGGAGAAACACTGAAGCTTTCTTT.

The chain's CDR3 is CASSLEVRAGEQYF. The CDR3 DNA follows: TGTGCCAGCAGCTTAGAGGTCCGGGCGGGTGAGCAGTACTTC. The chain is built from TRBV11-3 and TRBJ2-7; a possible D gene is TRBD2 (5 bases). The CDR3 contains 14 residues. Per the germline V gene, CDR1 is SGHNT and CDR2 is YENEEA. V was trimmed by 0 bases and J by 7 bases, leaving 13 bases between them.

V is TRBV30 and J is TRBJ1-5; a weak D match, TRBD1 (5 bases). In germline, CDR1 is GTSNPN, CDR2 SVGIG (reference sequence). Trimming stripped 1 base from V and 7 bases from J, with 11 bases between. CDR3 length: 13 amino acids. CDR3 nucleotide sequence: TGTGCCTGGAGTGGGGGGAATGAACAGCCCCAGCATTTT. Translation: CAWSGGNEQPQHF.

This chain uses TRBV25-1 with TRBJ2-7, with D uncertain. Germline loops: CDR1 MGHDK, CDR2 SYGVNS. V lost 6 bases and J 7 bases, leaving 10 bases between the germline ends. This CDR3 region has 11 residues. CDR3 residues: CASSAAAEQYF. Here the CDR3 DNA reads TGTGCCAGCAGCGCCGCGGCAGAGCAGTACTTC.

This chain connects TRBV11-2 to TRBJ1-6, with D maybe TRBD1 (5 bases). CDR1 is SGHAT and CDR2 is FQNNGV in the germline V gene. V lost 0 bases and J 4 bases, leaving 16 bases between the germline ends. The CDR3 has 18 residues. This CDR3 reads CASSLDLERGEYNSPLHF. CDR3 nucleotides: TGTGCCAGCAGCTTAGATCTAGAAAGGGGAGAATATAATTCACCCCTCCACTTT.

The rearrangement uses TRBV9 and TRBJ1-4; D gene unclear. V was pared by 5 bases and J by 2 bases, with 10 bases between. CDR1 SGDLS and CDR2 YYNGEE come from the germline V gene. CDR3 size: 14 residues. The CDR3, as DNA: TGTGCCAGCAGTACCGGAGGTACTAATGAAAAACTGTTTTTT. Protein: CASSTGGTNEKLFF.

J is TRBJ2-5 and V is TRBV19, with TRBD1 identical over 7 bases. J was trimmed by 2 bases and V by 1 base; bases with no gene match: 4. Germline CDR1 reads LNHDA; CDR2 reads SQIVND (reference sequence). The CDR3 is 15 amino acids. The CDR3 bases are TGTGCCAGTAGTATAGTCGGGACAGCTCAAGAGACCCAGTACTTC. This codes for CASSIVGTAQETQYF.

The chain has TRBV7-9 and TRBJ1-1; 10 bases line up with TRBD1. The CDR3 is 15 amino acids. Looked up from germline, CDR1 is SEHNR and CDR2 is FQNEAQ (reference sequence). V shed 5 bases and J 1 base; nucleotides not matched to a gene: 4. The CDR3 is CASSIGQGGNTEAFF. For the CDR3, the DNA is TGTGCCAGCAGCATCGGACAGGGGGGGAACACTGAAGCTTTCTTT.

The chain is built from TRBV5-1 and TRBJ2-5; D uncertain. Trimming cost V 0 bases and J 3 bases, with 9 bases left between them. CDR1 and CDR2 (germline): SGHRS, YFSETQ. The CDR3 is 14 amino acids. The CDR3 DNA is TGCGCCAGCAGCTTGGAGCTACCTAAAGAGACCCAGTACTTC. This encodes CASSLELPKETQYF. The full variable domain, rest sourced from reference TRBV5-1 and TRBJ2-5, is KAGVTQTPRYLIKTRGQQVTLSCSPISGHRSVSWYQQTPGQGLQFLFEYFSETQRNKGNFPGRFSGRQFSNSRSEMNVSTLELGDSALYLCASSLELPKETQYFGPGTRLLVL.

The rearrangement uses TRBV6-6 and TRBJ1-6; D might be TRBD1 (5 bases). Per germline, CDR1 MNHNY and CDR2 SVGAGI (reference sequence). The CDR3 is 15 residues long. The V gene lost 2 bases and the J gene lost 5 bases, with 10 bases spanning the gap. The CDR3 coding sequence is TGTGCCAGCAGTTACGGTGGGGGGAATAATTCACCCCTCCACTTT. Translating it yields CASSYGGGNNSPLHF.

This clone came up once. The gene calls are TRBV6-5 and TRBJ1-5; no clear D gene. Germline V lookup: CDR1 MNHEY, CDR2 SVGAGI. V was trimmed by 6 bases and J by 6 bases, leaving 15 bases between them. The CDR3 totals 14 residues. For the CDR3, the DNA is TGTGCCAGCAGCATTGACACGGAGCGTCAGCCCCAGCATTTT. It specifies CASSIDTERQPQHF.

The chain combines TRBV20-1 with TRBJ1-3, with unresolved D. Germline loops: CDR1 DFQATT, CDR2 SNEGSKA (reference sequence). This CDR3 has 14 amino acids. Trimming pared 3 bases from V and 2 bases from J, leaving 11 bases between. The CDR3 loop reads CSASPSGPGNTIYF. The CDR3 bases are TGCAGTGCTAGTCCGTCAGGACCTGGAAACACCATATATTTT.

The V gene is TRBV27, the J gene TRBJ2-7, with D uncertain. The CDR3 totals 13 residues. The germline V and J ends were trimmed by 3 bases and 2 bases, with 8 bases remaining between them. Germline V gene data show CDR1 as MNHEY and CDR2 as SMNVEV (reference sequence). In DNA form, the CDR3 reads TGTGCCAGCAGTTTCGGCACCCCCTACGAGCAGTACTTC. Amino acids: CASSFGTPYEQYF.

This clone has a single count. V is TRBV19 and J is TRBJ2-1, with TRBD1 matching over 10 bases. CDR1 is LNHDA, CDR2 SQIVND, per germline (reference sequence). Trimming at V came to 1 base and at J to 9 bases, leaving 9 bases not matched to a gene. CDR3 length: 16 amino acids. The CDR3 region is CASSIGGTGAYGEQFF. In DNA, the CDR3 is TGTGCCAGTAGTATAGGGGGGACAGGGGCATACGGTGAGCAGTTCTTC.

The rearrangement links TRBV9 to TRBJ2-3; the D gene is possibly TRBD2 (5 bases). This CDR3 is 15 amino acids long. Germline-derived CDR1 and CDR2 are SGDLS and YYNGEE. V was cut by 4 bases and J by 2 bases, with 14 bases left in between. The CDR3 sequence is CASSSRGNPTDTQYF. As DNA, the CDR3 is TGTGCCAGCAGCTCCCGGGGAAACCCCACAGATACGCAGTATTTT.

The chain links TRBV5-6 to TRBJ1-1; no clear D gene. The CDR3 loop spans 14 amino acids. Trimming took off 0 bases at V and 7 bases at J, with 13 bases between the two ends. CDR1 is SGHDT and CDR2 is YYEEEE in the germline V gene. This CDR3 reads CASSLDTVSDEAFF. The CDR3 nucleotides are TGTGCCAGCAGCTTGGATACAGTGTCAGATGAAGCTTTCTTT.

CDR3 DNA: TGTGCCAGCAGCTTAGGGGGACAGGTCACAAACACCATATATTTT. Translating it yields CASSLGGQVTNTIYF. The V call is TRBV7-2, the J call TRBJ1-3; 8 bases align to TRBD1. The CDR3 runs 15 residues. Unmatched junction bases numbered 5, after V lost 1 base and J lost 6 bases. Germline V gene data show CDR1 as SGHTA and CDR2 as FQGNSA. The whole variable domain, remainder taken from reference TRBV7-2 and TRBJ1-3, is GAGVSQSPSNKVTEKGKDVELRCDPISGHTALYWYRQSLGQGLEFLIYFQGNSAPDKSGLPSDRFSAERTGGSVSTLTIQRTQQEDSAVYLCASSLGGQVTNTIYFGEGSWLTVV.

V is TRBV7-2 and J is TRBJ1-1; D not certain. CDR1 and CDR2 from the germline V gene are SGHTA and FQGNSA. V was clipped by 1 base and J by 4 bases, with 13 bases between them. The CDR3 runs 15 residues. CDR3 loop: CASSLGGIMATEAFF. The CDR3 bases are TGTGCCAGCAGCTTAGGTGGCATCATGGCCACTGAAGCTTTCTTT.